One sample yielded the 27 T cell receptor beta chains listed below, sequenced in a study of T cells in Graves' hyperthyroidism and ophthalmopathy. Template material for amplifying TCR beta CDR3 regions consisted of RNA transcripts. The HTBI primer set drove a first-round RT-PCR of the TCR CDR3. MiXCR, run by TCRdb on the multiplex PCR reads, gives a single entry per CDR3 protein. The repertoire includes hundreds of thousands of distinct CDR3 sequences, roughly an eighth of them detected once, and almost 35% sits in the top ten. Sequencing used blood. The receptors were sampled from a woman aged 40 to 50 with Graves' ophthalmopathy.

This clonotype was counted once. The chain links TRBV18 to TRBJ1-6; no definite D call. The CDR3 sequence is 17 residues long. Looked up from germline, CDR1 is KGHSH and CDR2 is LQKENI. V lost 3 bases and J lost 2, with 14 bases in between. The CDR3 coding sequence is TGTGCCAGCTCACCGCTGCCTACCGGGACCTATAATTCACCCCTCCACTTT. Protein product: CASSPLPTGTYNSPLHF. Full variable domain (remainder filled in from reference TRBV18 and TRBJ1-6): NAGVMQNPRHLVRRRGQEARLRCSPMKGHSHVYWYRQLPEEGLKFMVYLQKENIIDESGMPKERFSAEFPKEGPSILRIQQVVRGDSAAYFCASSPLPTGTYNSPLHFGNGTRLTVT.

This clonotype was counted between two and nine times. The V gene is TRBV5-1, the J gene TRBJ2-7; 7 bases fit TRBD1. Per germline, CDR1 SGHRS and CDR2 YFSETQ. With V trimmed by 4 bases and J by 1 base, 8 bases remained unmatched. This CDR3 contains 15 residues. In DNA form, the CDR3 reads TGCGCCAGCAGCCCACTAGGACAGGAGTCCTACGAGCAGTACTTC. Its protein product is CASSPLGQESYEQYF.

This clonotype was detected a few times. J is TRBJ2-7 and V is TRBV5-5; tentative D call: TRBD1 (6 bases). Per the germline V gene, CDR1 is SGHKS and CDR2 is YYEKEE (reference sequence). V dropped 0 bases and J dropped 2 bases, with 12 bases sitting between them. This CDR3 has 15 amino acids. The CDR3 bases are TGTGCCAGCAGCTTGGAAGGGGGTCCGACCTACGAGCAGTACTTC. Translation gives CASSLEGGPTYEQYF.

This clonotype has only a few counts. The chain uses TRBV19 and TRBJ1-1; no clear D gene. Per germline, CDR1 LNHDA and CDR2 SQIVND (reference sequence). The V end was cut by 6 bases, the J end by 4 bases, with 21 bases between. The CDR3 runs 16 residues. DNA for the CDR3: TGTGCCAGTAGCCCTATTTTTTCCTCGGCGGGCACTGAAGCTTTCTTT. Translated, it gives CASSPIFSSAGTEAFF.

This clonotype was picked up a small number of times. The chain carries TRBV7-8 and TRBJ2-5, with D perhaps TRBD2 (5 bases). This CDR3 contains 18 residues. CDR1 and CDR2 (germline): SGHVS, FQNEAQ. The V gene lost 1 base and the J gene lost 5 bases, with 23 bases spanning the gap. The DNA of the CDR3 is TGTGCCAGCAGCTTAGGAGGTTTGCTAGCATGGGCCGGGGAGACCCAGTACTTC. It encodes CASSLGGLLAWAGETQYF.

This clonotype was counted ten times or more. This chain uses TRBV28 with TRBJ2-1; maybe TRBD2 (5 bases). Trimming pared 5 bases from V and 4 bases from J, leaving 15 bases between. The CDR3 has 15 residues. The germline V gene encodes CDR1 MDHEN and CDR2 SYDVKM. The CDR3 DNA follows: TGTGCCAGCAGTCCGCCCCAAGCGGTTTACAATGAGCAGTTCTTC. This sequence encodes CASSPPQAVYNEQFF.

In this sample, this clonotype turned up many times. The chain couples TRBV13 to TRBJ2-2, with 7 bases lining up with TRBD2. V lost 5 bases and J lost 6; bases outside the gene matches: 0. The germline CDR1 and CDR2 sequences are PRHDT and FYEKMQ (reference sequence). This CDR3 has 12 residues. CDR3 DNA: TGTGCCAGCAGCCGGGGGGCCGGGGAGCTGTTTTTT. This sequence encodes CASSRGAGELFF.

This clonotype appeared a few times. V gene TRBV20-1 combines with J gene TRBJ1-2; D uncertain. The germline gives CDR1 DFQATT, CDR2 SNEGSKA (reference sequence). The V end lost 6 bases, the J end lost 9 bases, and 23 bases lay between the germline ends. The CDR3 covers 14 residues. CDR3 sequence (DNA): TGCAGTGCCCCGGACTCTCTCAGTCACACTAGCTACACCTTC. Its protein product is CSAPDSLSHTSYTF.

This clonotype was observed a handful of times. The chain recombines TRBV25-1 with TRBJ2-3; no clear D. There are 13 residues in the CDR3. Germline CDR1 MGHDK, CDR2 SYGVNS. Between the trimmed V and J ends, which lost 3 bases and 3 bases, there was a span of 7 bases. CDR3 residues: CASSDSTTDTQYF. In DNA form, the CDR3 reads TGTGCCAGCAGTGATTCGACAACAGATACGCAGTATTTT.

This clonotype has a count of ten or more. The V and J genes are TRBV15 and TRBJ2-5; 8 bases are shared with TRBD2. CDR3 length equals 15 residues. Germline CDR1 reads LNHNV; CDR2 reads YYDKDF (reference sequence). The V and J ends lost 1 base and 2 bases, in that order; junction bases with no gene match: 3. The CDR3 reads CATSRAGGPQETQYF. CDR3 DNA sequence: TGTGCCACCAGCAGAGCGGGAGGGCCGCAAGAGACCCAGTACTTC.

The V call is TRBV12-3 or TRBV12-4, the J call TRBJ2-1; 12 bases match TRBD2. The CDR3 is 17 residues long. V lost 6 bases to trimming and J lost 7 bases; unmatched junction nucleotides: 13. The chain's CDR3 is CASSPGLAGRAGNEQFF. DNA of the CDR3: TGTGCCAGCAGCCCGGGACTAGCGGGTAGAGCGGGAAATGAGCAGTTCTTC.

This clonotype was counted between two and nine times. This sequence may be a read error, since a much larger clone differs from it by one base. This chain links TRBV28 with TRBJ2-7; D might be TRBD1 (6 bases). Between the trimmed V and J ends, which lost 4 bases and 7 bases, there was a span of 20 bases. Germline-derived CDR1 and CDR2 are MDHEN and SYDVKM. The CDR3 has 15 residues. In DNA, the CDR3 is TGTGCCAGCAGTTCCCGAGGGGGAACCGCGGGTGAGCAGTACTTC. Protein: CASSSRGGTAGEQYF.

This clonotype was counted ten times or more. This chain connects TRBV12-3 or TRBV12-4 to TRBJ1-2, with 7 bases matching TRBD1. CDR3 length equals 15 residues. The junction had 14 bases not matched to a gene; V was cut back by 6 bases and J by 7 bases. This CDR3 is CASRELTGPAGGYTF. The CDR3, as DNA: TGTGCCAGCAGAGAACTGACAGGGCCCGCGGGTGGCTACACCTTC.

This clonotype occurred many times. The J gene is TRBJ2-3, the V gene TRBV2; weak D call: TRBD2 (5 bases). Trimming pared 2 bases from V and 1 base from J, leaving 10 bases between. Germline V lookup: CDR1 SNHLY, CDR2 FYNNEI. The CDR3 extends over 15 amino acids. The CDR3 coding sequence is TGTGCCAGCAGTGAACAACTAGTAGGCACAGATACGCAGTATTTT. Translation: CASSEQLVGTDTQYF.

This clonotype showed up many times. The V gene is TRBV28, the J gene TRBJ2-7, with D possibly TRBD1 on 6 matching bases. The germline CDR1 and CDR2 sequences are MDHEN and SYDVKM. The CDR3 consists of 13 residues. V was shortened by 3 bases and J by 3 bases, with 9 bases between the two germline ends. As DNA, the CDR3 is TGTGCCAGCAGTTTGTCGGACAGCTACGAGCAGTACTTC. The encoded protein is CASSLSDSYEQYF.

This clonotype turned up a few times. This may come from a read error, since a much larger clone is one base off. This chain joins TRBV12-3 or TRBV12-4 and TRBJ2-1; 10 bases are shared with TRBD1. Trimming at V came to 11 bases and at J to 9 bases, leaving 16 bases not matched to a gene. The CDR3 consists of 15 residues. The CDR3 nucleotides are TGTGCCGGCAAGGGCACCGGGACAGGGGTCGGTGAGCAGTTCTTC. Amino acid sequence: CAGKGTGTGVGEQFF.

This clonotype was seen many times. This sequence joins TRBV28 and TRBJ1-3; 8 bases are a match to TRBD1. V was clipped by 4 bases and J by 4 bases; unmatched bases: 3. The CDR3 runs 14 residues. Germline V CDR1 and CDR2: MDHEN, SYDVKM. CDR3 sequence (DNA): TGTGCCAGCAGTTCCCCAGGGGGCGGAAACACCATATATTTT. Amino acids: CASSSPGGGNTIYF.

Many counts were recorded for this clonotype. This chain links TRBV19 with TRBJ2-7, with D tentatively TRBD1 (6 bases). Between the trimmed V and J ends, which lost 9 bases and 4 bases, there was a span of 13 bases. The CDR3 is 12 amino acids. Germline-derived CDR1 and CDR2 are LNHDA and SQIVND (reference sequence). The CDR3 region is CASMDREYEQYF. The CDR3 bases are TGTGCCAGCATGGACAGAGAGTACGAGCAGTACTTC.

This clonotype was recorded at least ten times. This chain links TRBV7-9 with TRBJ1-1, with D unclear. V was clipped by 5 bases and J by 0 bases, with 10 bases between them. Germline V CDR1 and CDR2: SEHNR, FQNEAQ (reference sequence). CDR3 size: 14 residues. The CDR3 DNA reads TGTGCCAGCAGCCCGGAGGCGGTGAACACTGAAGCTTTCTTT. Encoded protein: CASSPEAVNTEAFF.

In its sample, this clonotype was seen many times. The chain has TRBV12-3 or TRBV12-4 and TRBJ2-3, with 7 bases aligning to TRBD2. V was clipped by 6 bases and J by 5 bases; unmatched bases: 11. There are 15 residues in the CDR3. This chain's CDR3 is CASSPAAGLKDTQYF. The CDR3 coding sequence is TGTGCCAGCAGCCCTGCGGCGGGACTAAAAGATACGCAGTATTTT.

This clonotype was seen at least ten times. J is TRBJ1-4 and V is TRBV14; 7 nucleotides line up with TRBD1. The germline V gene has CDR1 SGHDN and CDR2 FVKESK. The trim removed 0 bases at V and 7 bases at J, leaving 8 bases unmatched. CDR3 size: 16 residues. CDR3 region: CASSQDLTGDREKLFF. DNA of the CDR3: TGTGCCAGCAGCCAAGACCTAACAGGGGACCGTGAAAAACTGTTTTTT. The full variable domain, completed using reference TRBV14 and TRBJ1-4, is EAGVTQFPSHSVIEKGQTVTLRCDPISGHDNLYWYRRVMGKEIKFLLHFVKESKQDESGMPNNRFLAERTGGTYSTLKVQPAELEDSGVYFCASSQDLTGDREKLFFGSGTQLSVL.

This clonotype showed up many times. The chain couples TRBV7-6 to TRBJ1-5; the D is unclear. Between the trimmed V and J ends, which lost 5 bases and 5 bases, there was a span of 16 bases. The CDR3 contains 15 residues. Germline V lookup: CDR1 SGHVS, CDR2 FNYEAQ. The CDR3 bases are TGTGCCAGCAGCGGAATCGCGGGGTCGGATCAGCCCCAGCATTTT. It encodes CASSGIAGSDQPQHF.

This clonotype was observed many times. The chain carries TRBV15 and TRBJ2-7; D not resolved. The CDR3 contains 15 residues. Trimming took 0 bases from V and 5 from J, leaving 14 bases between them. The V gene's germline CDR1 is LNHNV and CDR2 YYDKDF (reference sequence). CDR3 sequence reads: CATSRDFVSDDEQYF. CDR3 in DNA: TGTGCCACCAGCAGAGATTTCGTGTCGGATGACGAGCAGTACTTC.

This clonotype was counted many times. The chain combines TRBV28 with TRBJ2-7; perhaps TRBD1 as D (5 bases). The germline V gene encodes CDR1 MDHEN and CDR2 SYDVKM. The CDR3 consists of 15 residues. Trimming shortened V by 5 bases and J by 5 bases, and 19 bases separated the two germline ends. The CDR3 nucleotides are TGTGCCAGCAGTACGATCAGGGATTTCGTCCACGAGCAGTACTTC. This gives the protein CASSTIRDFVHEQYF.

The rearrangement joins TRBV7-9 to TRBJ2-7; no reliable D call. Germline V gene lookup returns CDR1 SEHNR and CDR2 FQNEAQ (reference sequence). This CDR3 is built from 20 residues. The ends were cut back, 1 base at V and 1 base at J, with 26 bases in the middle. The CDR3, as DNA: TGTGCCAGCAGCTTAGACCGCTCTACCATTAGGGCAGGCGGTTCCTACGAGCAGTACTTC. Translated, it gives CASSLDRSTIRAGGSYEQYF.

The sample holds many counts of this clonotype. The V gene is TRBV30, the J gene TRBJ1-1; 7 bases agree with TRBD1. The V segment lost 3 bases and the J segment 7 bases; nucleotides outside the gene matches: 17. Germline V gene sequence: CDR1 GTSNPN, CDR2 SVGIG (reference sequence). This CDR3 has 16 amino acids. DNA of the CDR3: TGTGCCTGGAGGTCAAAGGGGGCCAGATGGAGTAGTGAAGCTTTCTTT. Protein: CAWRSKGARWSSEAFF.

The rearrangement joins TRBV10-3 to TRBJ1-2; the match to TRBD1 covers 7 bases. CDR3 length: 16 residues. The germline V gene encodes CDR1 ENHRY and CDR2 SYGVKD. V shed 6 bases and J 2 bases; nucleotides not matched to a gene: 12. CDR3 sequence (DNA): TGTGCCATCAGCCGCCAAATCGGGACAGACAACTATGGCTACACCTTC. This sequence encodes CAISRQIGTDNYGYTF.